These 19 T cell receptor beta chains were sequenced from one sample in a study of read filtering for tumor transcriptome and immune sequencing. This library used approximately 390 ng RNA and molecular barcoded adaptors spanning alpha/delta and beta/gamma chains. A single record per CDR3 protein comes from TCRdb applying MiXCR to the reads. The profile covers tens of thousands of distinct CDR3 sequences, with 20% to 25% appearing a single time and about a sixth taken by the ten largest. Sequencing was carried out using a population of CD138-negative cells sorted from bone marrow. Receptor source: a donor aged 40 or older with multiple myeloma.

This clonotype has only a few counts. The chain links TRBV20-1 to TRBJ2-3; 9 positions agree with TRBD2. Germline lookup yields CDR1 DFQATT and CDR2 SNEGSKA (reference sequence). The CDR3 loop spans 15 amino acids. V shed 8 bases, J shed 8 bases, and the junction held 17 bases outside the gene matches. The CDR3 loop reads CSSIPSRAGGGTQYF. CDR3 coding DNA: TGCAGTTCTATACCCTCCCGAGCGGGGGGAGGTACGCAGTATTTT.

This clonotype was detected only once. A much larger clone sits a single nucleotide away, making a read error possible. DNA for the CDR3: TGTGCCAGCAGCTTAGATTGGAACACTGGAGCTTTCTTT. Translation gives CASSLDWNTGAFF. This chain connects TRBV7-6 to TRBJ1-1, with unresolved D. Germline V lookup: CDR1 SGHVS, CDR2 FNYEAQ. This CDR3 comprises 13 residues.

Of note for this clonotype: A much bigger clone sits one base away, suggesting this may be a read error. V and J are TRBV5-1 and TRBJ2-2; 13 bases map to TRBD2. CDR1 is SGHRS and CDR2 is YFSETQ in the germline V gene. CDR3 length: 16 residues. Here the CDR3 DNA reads TGCGCCAGCAGCGACATCACTAGCGGGAGGGTCGGGGAGCAGTTTTTT. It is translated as CASSDITSGRVGEQFF.

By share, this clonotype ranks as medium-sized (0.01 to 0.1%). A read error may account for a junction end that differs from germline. DNA of the CDR3: TGCGCCAGCAGTGTAGGCAGATACAATGGGCAGTTCTTC. Its translation: CASSVGRYNGQFF. The V and J genes are TRBV10-1 and TRBJ2-1; D gene unclear. The CDR3 totals 13 residues. From germline, CDR1 is WNHNN and CDR2 SYGVQD (reference sequence).

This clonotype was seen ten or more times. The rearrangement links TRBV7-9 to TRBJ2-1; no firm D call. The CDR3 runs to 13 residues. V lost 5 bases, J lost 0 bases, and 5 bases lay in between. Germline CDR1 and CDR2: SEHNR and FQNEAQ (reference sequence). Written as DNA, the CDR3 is TGTGCCAGCAGCCGGAGCTCCTACAATGAGCAGTTCTTC. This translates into CASSRSSYNEQFF.

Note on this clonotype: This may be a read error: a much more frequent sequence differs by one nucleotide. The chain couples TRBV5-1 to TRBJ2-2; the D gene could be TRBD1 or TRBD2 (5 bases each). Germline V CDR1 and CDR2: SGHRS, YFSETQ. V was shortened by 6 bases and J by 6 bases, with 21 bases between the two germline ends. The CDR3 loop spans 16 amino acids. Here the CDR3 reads CASTFSRGTAAGELFF. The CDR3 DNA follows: TGCGCCAGCACCTTTTCGAGGGGCACCGCGGCCGGGGAGCTGTTTTTT.

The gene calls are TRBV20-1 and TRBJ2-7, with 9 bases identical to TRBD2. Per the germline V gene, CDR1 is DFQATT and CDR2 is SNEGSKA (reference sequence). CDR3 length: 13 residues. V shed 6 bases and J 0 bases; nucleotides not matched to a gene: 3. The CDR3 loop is CSALAGSSYEQYF. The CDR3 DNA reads TGCAGTGCCCTAGCGGGGTCCTCCTACGAGCAGTACTTC.

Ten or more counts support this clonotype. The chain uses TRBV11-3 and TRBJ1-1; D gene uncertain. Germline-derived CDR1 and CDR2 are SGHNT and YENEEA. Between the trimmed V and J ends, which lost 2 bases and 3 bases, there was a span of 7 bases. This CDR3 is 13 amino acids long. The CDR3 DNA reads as TGTGCCAGCAGCTTATCCCTGGACACTGAAGCTTTCTTT. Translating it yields CASSLSLDTEAFF.

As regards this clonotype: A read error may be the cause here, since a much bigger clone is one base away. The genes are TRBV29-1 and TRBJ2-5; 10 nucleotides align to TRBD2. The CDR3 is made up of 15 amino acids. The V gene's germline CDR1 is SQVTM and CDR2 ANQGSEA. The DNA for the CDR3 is TGCAGCGTTGCGAAGCGGGGGGGCCTTAGGGAGACCCGGTACTTC. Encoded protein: CSVAKRGGLRETRYF.

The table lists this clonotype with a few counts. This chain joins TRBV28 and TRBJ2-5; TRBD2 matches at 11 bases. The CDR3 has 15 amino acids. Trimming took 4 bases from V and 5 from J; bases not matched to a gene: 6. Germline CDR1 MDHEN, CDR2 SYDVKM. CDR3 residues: CASSSQTSGKETQYF. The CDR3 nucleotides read TGTGCCAGCAGTTCCCAGACTAGCGGGAAGGAGACCCAGTACTTC.

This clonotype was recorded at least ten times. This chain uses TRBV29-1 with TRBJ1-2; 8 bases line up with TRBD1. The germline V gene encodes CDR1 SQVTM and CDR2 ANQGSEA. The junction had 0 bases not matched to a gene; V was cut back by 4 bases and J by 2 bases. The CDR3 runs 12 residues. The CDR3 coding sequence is TGCAGCGTTGGGACAGGGAACTATGGCTACACCTTC. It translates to CSVGTGNYGYTF.

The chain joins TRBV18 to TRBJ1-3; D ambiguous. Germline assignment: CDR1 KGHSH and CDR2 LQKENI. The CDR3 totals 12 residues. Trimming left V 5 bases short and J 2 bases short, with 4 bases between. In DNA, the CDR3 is TGTGCCAGCTCATCCACTGGAAACACCATATATTTT. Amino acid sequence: CASSSTGNTIYF.

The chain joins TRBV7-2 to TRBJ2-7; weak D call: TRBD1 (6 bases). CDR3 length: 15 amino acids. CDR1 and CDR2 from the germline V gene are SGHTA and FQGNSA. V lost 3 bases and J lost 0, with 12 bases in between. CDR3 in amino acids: CASSFYSGASYEQYF. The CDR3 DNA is TGTGCCAGCAGCTTCTATTCAGGGGCCTCCTACGAGCAGTACTTC.

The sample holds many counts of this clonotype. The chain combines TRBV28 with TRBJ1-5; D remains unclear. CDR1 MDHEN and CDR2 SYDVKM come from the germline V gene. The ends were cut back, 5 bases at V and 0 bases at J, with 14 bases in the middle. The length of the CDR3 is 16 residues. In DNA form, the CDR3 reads TGTGCCAGCAGTCCCCGGGCACGGTATAGCAATCAGCCCCAGCATTTT. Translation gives CASSPRARYSNQPQHF.

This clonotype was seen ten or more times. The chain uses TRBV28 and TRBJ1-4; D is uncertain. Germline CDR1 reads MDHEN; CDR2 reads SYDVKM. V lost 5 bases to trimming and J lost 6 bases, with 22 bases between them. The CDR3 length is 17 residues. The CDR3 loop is CASSPRGRRGVHEKLFF. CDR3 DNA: TGTGCCAGCAGTCCACGAGGACGGCGTGGAGTACATGAAAAACTGTTTTTT.

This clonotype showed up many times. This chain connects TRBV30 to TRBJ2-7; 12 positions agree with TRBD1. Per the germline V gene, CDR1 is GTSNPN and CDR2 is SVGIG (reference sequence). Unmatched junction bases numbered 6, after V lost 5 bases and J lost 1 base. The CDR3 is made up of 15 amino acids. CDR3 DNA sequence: TGTGCCTGGGGCTCGGGACAGGGGGCATCCTACGAGCAGTACTTC. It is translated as CAWGSGQGASYEQYF. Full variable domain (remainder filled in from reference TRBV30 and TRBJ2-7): SQTIHQWPATLVQPVGSPLSLECTVEGTSNPNLYWYRQAAGRGLQLLFYSVGIGQISSEVPQNLSASRPQDRQFILSSKKLLLSDSGFYLCAWGSGQGASYEQYFGPGTRLTVT.

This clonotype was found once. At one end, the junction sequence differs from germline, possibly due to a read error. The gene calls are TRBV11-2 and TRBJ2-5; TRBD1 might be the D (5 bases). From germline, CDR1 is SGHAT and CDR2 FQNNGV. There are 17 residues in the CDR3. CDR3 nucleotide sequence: TGTGCCAGCAGCCCGCAAGGGGCCTCAAGGGGCTCCGAGACCCAGCACTTC. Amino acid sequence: CASSPQGASRGSETQHF.

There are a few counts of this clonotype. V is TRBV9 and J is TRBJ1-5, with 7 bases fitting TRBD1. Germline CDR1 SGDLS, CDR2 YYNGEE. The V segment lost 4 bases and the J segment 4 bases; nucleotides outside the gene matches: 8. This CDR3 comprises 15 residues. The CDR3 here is CASSKGQTKNQPQHF. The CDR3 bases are TGTGCCAGCAGCAAGGGACAGACTAAGAATCAGCCCCAGCATTTT.

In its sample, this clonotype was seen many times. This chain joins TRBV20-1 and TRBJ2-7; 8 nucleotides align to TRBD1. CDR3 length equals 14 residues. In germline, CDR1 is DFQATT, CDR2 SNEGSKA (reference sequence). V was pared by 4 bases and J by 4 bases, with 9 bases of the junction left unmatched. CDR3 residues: CSATTGTGLYEQYF. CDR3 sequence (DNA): TGCAGTGCTACAACCGGGACAGGACTTTACGAGCAGTACTTC.